This T cell receptor (beta chain) was sequenced in a study of OX40 agonist ivuxolimab in advanced cancers. This clone was recorded a few times. Repertoires were generated with immunoSEQ multiplex PCR, while TCRdb's copy carries only in-frame clones and drops some. Of approximately 68,000 clones in the sample, 80% to 85% were seen once. The V gene's germline CDR1 is MDHEN and CDR2 SYDVKM. V was trimmed by 4 bases and J by 3 bases, leaving 9 bases between them. The CDR3 loop spans 14 amino acids. This clonotype originated in an adult with an advanced solid tumor such as melanoma, head and neck, liver or kidney cancer. The sequencing here drew on CD4+ or CD8+ T cells sorted from blood, taken in a trial of the OX40 agonist ivuxolimab. The J gene is TRBJ1-4, the V gene TRBV28, with no clear D. The CDR3 reads CASSSMWANEKLFF. As DNA, the CDR3 is TGTGCCAGCAGTTCAATGTGGGCTAATGAAAAACTGTTTTTT.